The 11 T cell receptor beta chains listed next were all sequenced from one sample in a study of CD8+ T cells in alopecia areata. This sample's treatment: oral pan-JAK inhibitor, 5-10 mg twice daily. RNA was isolated and reverse transcribed to cDNA, the sequencing template. Only in-frame clones appear in the TCRdb table, and some are missing; sequencing was by immunoSEQ multiplex PCR. The table lists about 190,000 clones, roughly three fifths of them singletons. Sample: CD4+ T cells sorted from blood, taken at week 4, from a patient treated with tofacitinib. These receptors came from a human donor with alopecia areata.

A single count supports this clone. The J gene is TRBJ2-7, the V gene TRBV30; no clear D gene. The V gene's germline CDR1 is GTSNPN and CDR2 SVGIG (reference sequence). This CDR3 contains 12 residues. The ends were cut back, 2 bases at V and 4 bases at J, with 9 bases in the middle. DNA of the CDR3: TGTGCCTGGAGTTCGACCCCTTACGAGCAGTACTTC. Its translation: CAWSSTPYEQYF.

The chain joins TRBV28 to TRBJ2-5; D ambiguous. Germline CDR1 is MDHEN and CDR2 is SYDVKM. V gave up 4 bases and J gave up 5 bases, with 5 bases separating them. This CDR3 spans 11 amino acids. CDR3 protein: CASSWGETQYF. The CDR3 DNA reads TGTGCCAGCAGTTGGGGTGAGACCCAGTACTTC. The entire variable domain, with the rest obtained from reference TRBV28 and TRBJ2-5, is as follows: DVKVTQSSRYLVKRTGEKVFLECVQDMDHENMFWYRQDPGLGLRLIYFSYDVKMKEKGDIPEGYSVSREKKERFSLILESASTNQTSMYLCASSWGETQYFGPGTRLLVL.

V gene TRBV29-1 combines with J gene TRBJ2-5; 9 nucleotides agree with TRBD2. The CDR3 extends over 14 amino acids. Per the germline V gene, CDR1 is SQVTM and CDR2 is ANQGSEA. Germline trimming cut 4 bases from V and 5 bases from J; bases unmatched to any gene: 8. CDR3 sequence reads: CSVVRGLAGETQYF. The CDR3 nucleotides read TGCAGCGTTGTGAGGGGGCTAGCGGGGGAGACCCAGTACTTC.

This rearrangement joins TRBV2 to TRBJ2-2; possibly TRBD1 for D (5 bases). Per the germline V gene, CDR1 is SNHLY and CDR2 is FYNNEI. The CDR3 totals 16 residues. The V and J ends lost 8 bases and 0 bases respectively, with 16 bases between them. The CDR3: CASGSNRISNTGELFF. The CDR3 bases are TGTGCCAGCGGGTCAAACAGGATCTCGAACACCGGGGAGCTGTTTTTT.

The V gene is TRBV30, the J gene TRBJ2-7; D uncertain. Germline-derived CDR1 and CDR2 are GTSNPN and SVGIG (reference sequence). The V gene lost 4 bases and the J gene lost 5 bases, with 9 bases spanning the gap. CDR3 length: 11 amino acids. DNA of the CDR3: TGTGCCTGGAAGCTCTCGGACGAGCAGTACTTC. This translates into CAWKLSDEQYF.

The CDR3 DNA sequence: TGCGCCAGCAGCTTGGAGGCTAGCGGGAGGGCCGTGGGATCCTACGAGCAGTACTTC. This codes for CASSLEASGRAVGSYEQYF. This rearrangement joins TRBV5-1 to TRBJ2-7; 12 nucleotides line up with TRBD2. CDR1 SGHRS and CDR2 YFSETQ come from the germline V gene. There are 19 residues in the CDR3. The junction had 11 bases not matched to a gene; V was cut back by 0 bases and J by 1 base.

The V gene is TRBV7-2, the J gene TRBJ2-1; 10 bases agree with TRBD2. Germline lookup yields CDR1 SGHTA and CDR2 FQGNSA. This CDR3 is 20 amino acids long. Losses at the gene ends were 0 bases for V and 1 base for J; bases not matched to a gene: 12. The CDR3 DNA reads as TGTGCCAGCAGCTTAGCCTGGGGTAGGACTAGCGGAAGTTCCTACAATGAGCAGTTCTTC. Amino acid sequence: CASSLAWGRTSGSSYNEQFF.

This clone was counted a few times. The rearrangement uses TRBV29-1 and TRBJ1-5; a weak D match, TRBD1 (5 bases). CDR3 length: 14 amino acids. Germline CDR1 and CDR2: SQVTM and ANQGSEA. V was clipped by 7 bases and J by 9 bases, with 22 bases between them. CDR3 DNA: TGCAGCGCGATAGACCCAGGGTCGTCGCGGCCCCAGCATTTT. Protein: CSAIDPGSSRPQHF.

Remarks on this clone: This sample includes further DNA sequences coding for the same CDR3. J is TRBJ2-7 and V is TRBV18; D may be TRBD1 (5 bases). The CDR3 has 13 amino acids. Trimming took off 2 bases at V and 3 bases at J, with 8 bases between the two ends. CDR1 and CDR2 (germline): KGHSH, LQKENI. The CDR3 region has the DNA TGTGCCAGCTCACCAAGCCAGGGCTACGAGCAGTACTTC. Translated: CASSPSQGYEQYF.

This clone was seen a few times. The chain combines TRBV30 with TRBJ1-5; D call uncertain. Germline-derived CDR1 and CDR2 are GTSNPN and SVGIG (reference sequence). The CDR3 is 15 amino acids. V was clipped by 0 bases and J by 0 bases, with 9 bases between them. The CDR3 DNA reads TGTGCCTGGAGTGTCGGAGGGAATAGCAATCAGCCCCAGCATTTT. Translated, it gives CAWSVGGNSNQPQHF.

This CDR3 is CASSLLGGPNTGELFF. DNA for the CDR3: TGTGCCAGCAGCTTACTTGGGGGACCGAACACCGGGGAGCTGTTTTTT. The chain combines TRBV13 with TRBJ2-2; perhaps D is TRBD1 or TRBD2 (5 bases each). V was cut by 2 bases and J by 0 bases, with 10 bases left in between. The CDR3 runs 16 residues. Germline V CDR1 and CDR2: PRHDT, FYEKMQ (reference sequence). The full variable domain, completed using reference TRBV13 and TRBJ2-2, is AAGVIQSPRHLIKEKRETATLKCYPIPRHDTVYWYQQGPGQDPQFLISFYEKMQSDKGSIPDRFSAQQFSDYHSELNMSSLELGDSALYFCASSLLGGPNTGELFFGEGSRLTVL.